This T cell receptor beta chain was profiled in a study of cytomegalovirus exposure and HLA in healthy donors. Study-wide results and caveats: The authors later found most CMV-associated TCR beta chains appeared HLA-restricted. Sequencing artifact likely explains a cluster of highly shared sequence variants.

Of note for this clone: Its target is unknown.

The CDR3 loop spans 13 amino acids. Germline CDR1 reads MGHRA; CDR2 reads YSYEKL. The V end lost 1 base, the J end lost 2 bases, and 5 bases lay between the germline ends. Primers included in the PCR were 60 Vbeta and 13 Jbeta primers. Method: immunoSEQ multiplex PCR; TCRdb's copy keeps in-frame clones and lacks some. The sample shows over 70,000 clones, about 80% of them seen only once. The TCR was taken from a male donor in good health and CMV-seronegative. The specimen sequenced was PBMCs. The J gene is TRBJ2-5, the V gene TRBV4-1; D might be TRBD2 (5 bases). CDR3 sequence reads: CASSQGGQETQYF. The DNA for the CDR3 is TGCGCCAGCAGCCAAGGCGGGCAAGAGACCCAGTACTTC.